This T cell receptor beta chain was profiled in a study of T cells in Graves' hyperthyroidism and ophthalmopathy. There were TCR beta CDR3 regions amplified from RNA transcripts. The HTBI primer set was used in a first-round RT-PCR of the TCR CDR3. TCRdb used MiXCR to reprocess the multiplex PCR reads, holding one entry per CDR3 protein. Of approximately 400,000 distinct CDR3 sequences listed, approximately 17% are singletons. General study findings and limits: The model identified upcoming ophthalmopathy a median about 6.5 months ahead of onset.

As regards this clonotype: Its matching antigen is unknown.

Ophthalmopathy patients showed a Clinical Activity Score of at least 3, NOSPECS grade of at least 4 and duration under 3 months. V was clipped by 3 bases and J by 5 bases, with 17 bases between them. The CDR3 runs to 16 residues. CDR1 and CDR2 from the germline V gene are SGDLS and YYNGEE. The gene calls are TRBV9 and TRBJ2-2, with D maybe TRBD1 (8 bases). The receptor comes from a young man with Graves' ophthalmopathy. Sequencing used blood. CDR3 sequence reads: CASSEQGDYATGELFF. CDR3 bases: TGTGCCAGCAGCGAACAGGGGGACTACGCTACCGGGGAGCTGTTTTTT. Together with reference TRBV9 and TRBJ2-2, the CDR3 gives the full variable domain: DSGVTQTPKHLITATGQRVTLRCSPRSGDLSVYWYQQSLDQGLQFLIQYYNGEERAKGNILERFSAQQFPDLHSELNLSSLELGDSALYFCASSEQGDYATGELFFGEGSRLTVL.